These 31 T cell receptor beta chains were all obtained from the same sample, sequenced in a study of CD8 T cells in ankylosing spondylitis. Via MiXCR, TCRdb re-called the 5' RACE reads, giving one row per CDR3 protein. The sample has 200,000 to 250,000 distinct CDR3 sequences; 9.5% to 12% are singletons. The sequenced sample consisted of blood, either unsorted or a sorted T cell fraction (not recorded which). The receptors derive from a male donor with ankylosing spondylitis or in good health (not recorded which).

This clonotype was seen many times. J is TRBJ2-1 and V is TRBV5-1; D may match TRBD1 or TRBD2 (6 bases each). Germline CDR1 reads SGHRS; CDR2 reads YFSETQ. V was trimmed by 0 bases and J by 9 bases, leaving 19 bases between them. CDR3 size: 16 residues. CDR3 in amino acids: CASSLAWGARESEQFF. In DNA form, the CDR3 reads TGCGCCAGCAGCTTGGCGTGGGGGGCTCGGGAGAGTGAGCAGTTCTTC.

This clonotype appeared many times. The chain links TRBV5-1 to TRBJ2-1, with unresolved D. The V end was cut by 0 bases, the J end by 2 bases, with 9 bases between. This CDR3 region has 15 residues. Germline CDR1 is SGHRS and CDR2 is YFSETQ. DNA of the CDR3: TGCGCCAGCAGCTTGGAAAGGGTACCCTACAATGAGCAGTTCTTC. The encoded protein is CASSLERVPYNEQFF. The full variable domain, its missing parts supplied by reference TRBV5-1 and TRBJ2-1, is KAGVTQTPRYLIKTRGQQVTLSCSPISGHRSVSWYQQTPGQGLQFLFEYFSETQRNKGNFPGRFSGRQFSNSRSEMNVSTLELGDSALYLCASSLERVPYNEQFFGPGTRLTVL.

This clonotype has only a few counts. The genes are TRBV12-3 or TRBV12-4 and TRBJ2-7; perhaps TRBD1 as D (5 bases). Trimming stripped 2 bases from V and 4 bases from J, with 9 bases between. The CDR3 has 13 amino acids. The CDR3 here is CASSLFQGYEQYF. In DNA form, the CDR3 reads TGTGCCAGCAGTTTATTCCAGGGATACGAGCAGTACTTC.

This clonotype has ten or more counts. J is TRBJ2-7 and V is TRBV5-1; no clear D. The CDR3 extends over 13 amino acids. Germline CDR1 SGHRS, CDR2 YFSETQ. The V gene lost 1 base and the J gene lost 3 bases, with 8 bases spanning the gap. Here the CDR3 DNA reads TGCGCCAGCAGCTTGACGGTCTTCTACGAGCAGTACTTC. Protein: CASSLTVFYEQYF.

At least ten counts were recorded for this clonotype. This chain connects TRBV5-1 to TRBJ2-1, with 7 bases lining up with TRBD2. The CDR3 is 14 amino acids. Germline values: CDR1 SGHRS, CDR2 YFSETQ. The trim removed 0 bases at V and 9 bases at J, leaving 6 bases unmatched. The CDR3 DNA sequence: TGCGCCAGCAGCTTGGAGGCTAGCGGCACTGAGCAGTTCTTC. Translated, it gives CASSLEASGTEQFF.

This chain connects TRBV28 to TRBJ1-1, with D maybe TRBD1 (6 bases). The germline V gene has CDR1 MDHEN and CDR2 SYDVKM. The CDR3 has 13 residues. Trimming stripped 7 bases from V and 5 bases from J, with 14 bases between. The CDR3 region is CASTLFRGTEAFF. CDR3 DNA sequence: TGTGCCAGCACCCTATTTAGGGGGACTGAAGCTTTCTTT.

This clonotype was seen many times. V gene TRBV20-1 combines with J gene TRBJ1-5; 7 nucleotides agree with TRBD1. V dropped 6 bases and J dropped 4; count of bases not matched to a gene: 3. The V gene's germline CDR1 is DFQATT and CDR2 SNEGSKA (reference sequence). This CDR3 is built from 12 residues. Written as DNA, the CDR3 is TGCAGTGCCAGGGGGGCTAATCAGCCCCAGCATTTT. This encodes CSARGANQPQHF.

A word on this clonotype: Given a much more abundant clone one base away, this may be a read error. This chain uses TRBV4-1 with TRBJ2-1, with a possible D match to TRBD1 (5 bases). The CDR3 spans 16 residues. The V end was cut by 1 base, the J end by 9 bases, with 19 bases between. Germline loops: CDR1 MGHRA, CDR2 YSYEKL. CDR3 protein: CASSQAPGNQGVEQFF. CDR3 bases: TGCGCCAGCAGCCAAGCGCCCGGCAACCAAGGGGTTGAGCAGTTCTTC.

This clonotype was seen at least ten times. The gene calls are TRBV3-1 and TRBJ2-7; D call uncertain. The V end lost 0 bases, the J end lost 7 bases, and 13 bases lay between the germline ends. The CDR3 is 14 amino acids. The V gene's germline CDR1 is LGHDT and CDR2 YNNKEL (reference sequence). CDR3 residues: CASSQDLSRFEQYF. The DNA for the CDR3 is TGTGCCAGCAGCCAAGACCTCTCGCGTTTTGAGCAGTACTTC.

In its sample, this clonotype was seen a few times. The chain joins TRBV4-2 to TRBJ1-2; TRBD1 is a possible D gene (5 bases). V lost 4 bases and J lost 3, with 12 bases in between. CDR1 is LGHNA, CDR2 YNFKEQ, per germline. The CDR3 spans 14 residues. Here the CDR3 reads CASSPDSAYYGYTF. CDR3 sequence (DNA): TGTGCCAGCAGCCCCGACAGCGCCTACTATGGCTACACCTTC.

V and J are TRBV6-6 and TRBJ2-1, with 8 bases that match TRBD2. Germline V gives CDR1 MNHNY, CDR2 SVGAGI (reference sequence). The CDR3 loop spans 18 amino acids. The CDR3 region is CTRSLAGSRGRRYNEQFF. The CDR3 nucleotides read TGTACCCGCAGTTTAGCAGGGAGTCGCGGGAGGCGATACAATGAGCAGTTCTTC.

The chain is built from TRBV4-2 and TRBJ2-3, with 7 nucleotides matching TRBD1. This CDR3 contains 18 residues. V lost 4 bases, J lost 2 bases, and 15 bases stayed unmatched. CDR1 is LGHNA, CDR2 YNFKEQ, per germline. The CDR3 DNA follows: TGTGCCAGCAGCCGAACTGACAGGGCAAATCCGTCCACAGATACGCAGTATTTT. Translation gives CASSRTDRANPSTDTQYF.

This chain joins TRBV29-1 and TRBJ2-1, with D possibly being TRBD1 or TRBD2 (6 bases each). Germline CDR1 reads SQVTM; CDR2 reads ANQGSEA. V lost 0 bases to trimming and J lost 0 bases, with 18 bases between them. The CDR3 covers 18 residues. The CDR3, as DNA: TGCAGCGTTGAAGATTGGGCAATGCGGGACAACTCCTACAATGAGCAGTTCTTC. Translation: CSVEDWAMRDNSYNEQFF.

This clonotype was seen many times. V usage is TRBV12-5 and J usage is TRBJ1-2; D gene ambiguous. The germline CDR1 and CDR2 sequences are LGHNT and FRNRAP. The CDR3 extends over 15 amino acids. V lost 6 bases and J 3 bases, leaving 17 bases between the germline ends. The CDR3 reads CASGPSPAAYYGYTF. The CDR3 nucleotides read TGTGCTAGTGGCCCATCTCCGGCGGCTTACTATGGCTACACCTTC. Filled out from reference TRBV12-5 and TRBJ1-2, the complete variable domain reads DARVTQTPRHKVTEMGQEVTMRCQPILGHNTVFWYRQTMMQGLELLAYFRNRAPLDDSGMPKDRFSAEMPDATLATLKIQPSEPRDSAVYFCASGPSPAAYYGYTFGSGTRLTVV.

This clonotype came up many times. The chain combines TRBV5-1 with TRBJ2-2; D perhaps matches TRBD2 (6 bases). The CDR3 contains 15 residues. Trimming stripped 4 bases from V and 3 bases from J, with 13 bases between. Germline CDR1 reads SGHRS; CDR2 reads YFSETQ. The CDR3 loop is CASSHGGSYTGELFF. DNA for the CDR3: TGCGCCAGCAGCCACGGGGGTTCTTACACCGGGGAGCTGTTTTTT.

This clonotype was counted ten times or more. The CDR3 coding sequence is TGCAGTGCTAAGCTCCTCCCCCGGGACTACGAGCAGTACTTC. This encodes CSAKLLPRDYEQYF. This chain connects TRBV20-1 to TRBJ2-7; perhaps TRBD2 as D (5 bases). The V and J ends lost 4 bases and 3 bases respectively, with 16 bases between them. The CDR3 consists of 14 residues. The germline V gene encodes CDR1 DFQATT and CDR2 SNEGSKA (reference sequence).

The chain has TRBV7-8 and TRBJ1-4, with 9 bases fitting TRBD1. The CDR3 consists of 17 residues. Trimming at V came to 5 bases and at J to 0 bases, leaving 7 bases not matched to a gene. CDR1 and CDR2 from the germline V gene are SGHVS and FQNEAQ. CDR3 nucleotides: TGTGCCAGCAGCGCAACAGGGGGCTTATCAACTAATGAAAAACTGTTTTTT. The encoded protein is CASSATGGLSTNEKLFF.

This clonotype was recorded at least ten times. This chain links TRBV29-1 with TRBJ2-7; maybe TRBD1 (5 bases). The CDR3 contains 13 residues. V lost 4 bases and J 8 bases, leaving 18 bases between the germline ends. The germline V gene encodes CDR1 SQVTM and CDR2 ANQGSEA. The CDR3 DNA reads as TGCAGCGTTGTCTTAGGCGACAGATATAAGCAGTACTTC. Translation gives CSVVLGDRYKQYF.

At least ten counts were recorded for this clonotype. The rearrangement joins TRBV5-1 to TRBJ2-1; 13 bases are shared with TRBD2. CDR1 is SGHRS and CDR2 is YFSETQ in the germline V gene. The CDR3 spans 18 residues. After removal of 5 bases from V and 0 bases from J, the junction contained 8 bases not matched to a gene. CDR3 residues: CASRPGLAGLSSYNEQFF. CDR3 nucleotide sequence: TGCGCCAGCAGACCGGGACTAGCGGGGTTAAGCTCCTACAATGAGCAGTTCTTC.

This clonotype was counted at least ten times. V and J are TRBV5-1 and TRBJ2-2; D is perhaps TRBD1 (6 bases). Germline V gene sequence: CDR1 SGHRS, CDR2 YFSETQ. Trimming removed 1 base from V and 6 bases from J, with 7 bases in between. The CDR3 runs to 13 residues. CDR3 sequence (DNA): TGCGCCAGCAGCTTGACAGGGTCCGGGGAGCTGTTTTTT. Its translation is CASSLTGSGELFF.

This clonotype was picked up a small number of times. The J gene is TRBJ2-3, the V gene TRBV5-1, with D unresolved. Trimming cost V 4 bases and J 2 bases, with 14 bases left between them. The germline V gene encodes CDR1 SGHRS and CDR2 YFSETQ. CDR3 size: 15 residues. CDR3 loop: CASSLRRGLTDTQYF. The CDR3 coding sequence is TGCGCCAGCAGCCTGCGACGCGGCCTCACAGATACGCAGTATTTT. Filled out from reference TRBV5-1 and TRBJ2-3, the complete variable domain reads KAGVTQTPRYLIKTRGQQVTLSCSPISGHRSVSWYQQTPGQGLQFLFEYFSETQRNKGNFPGRFSGRQFSNSRSEMNVSTLELGDSALYLCASSLRRGLTDTQYFGPGTRLTVL.

Ten or more counts support this clonotype. The V gene is TRBV29-1, the J gene TRBJ2-2, with D possibly matching TRBD1 (5 bases). This CDR3 is built from 13 residues. V was cut by 4 bases and J by 4 bases, with 10 bases left in between. The V gene's germline CDR1 is SQVTM and CDR2 ANQGSEA. CDR3 residues: CSVAETATGELFF. CDR3 sequence (DNA): TGCAGCGTTGCTGAGACAGCCACCGGGGAGCTGTTTTTT.

In its sample, this clonotype was seen a few times. The chain combines TRBV5-1 with TRBJ2-7; possibly TRBD2 for D (5 bases). The CDR3 length is 13 residues. The germline V gene has CDR1 SGHRS and CDR2 YFSETQ. V lost 3 bases and J 3 bases, leaving 10 bases between the germline ends. CDR3 amino acids: CASSSSGSYEQYF. DNA of the CDR3: TGCGCCAGCAGCTCCTCGGGAAGCTACGAGCAGTACTTC.

Ten or more counts support this clonotype. The CDR3 DNA reads TGCAGCGTTGAAGTGGCGGTTCTGGGGCAGGGCATTAGCGATGAGCAGTTCTTC. Translation gives CSVEVAVLGQGISDEQFF. The rearrangement links TRBV29-1 to TRBJ2-1; D possibly uses TRBD1 or TRBD2 (5 bases each). V was shortened by 1 base and J by 8 bases, with 27 bases between the two germline ends. The CDR3 has 18 amino acids. Germline V gene data show CDR1 as SQVTM and CDR2 as ANQGSEA.

The rearrangement joins TRBV18 to TRBJ2-7; D is possibly TRBD1 or TRBD2 (5 bases each). Deletions cut 6 bases from V and 7 bases from J, with 19 bases between. This CDR3 spans 14 amino acids. CDR1 is KGHSH, CDR2 LQKENI, per germline. In nucleotides, the CDR3 is TGTGCCAGCTCGCCTCCCGGGACGGTGCGGGAGCAGTACTTC. Translated: CASSPPGTVREQYF. Full variable domain (missing parts from reference TRBV18 and TRBJ2-7): NAGVMQNPRHLVRRRGQEARLRCSPMKGHSHVYWYRQLPEEGLKFMVYLQKENIIDESGMPKERFSAEFPKEGPSILRIQQVVRGDSAAYFCASSPPGTVREQYFGPGTRLTVT.

This clonotype has only a few counts. Being one base from a much bigger clone, this may be a read error. V and J are TRBV5-1 and TRBJ2-7, with TRBD2 as a possible D gene (5 bases). The CDR3 totals 13 residues. Germline CDR1 SGHRS, CDR2 YFSETQ. V lost 0 bases to trimming and J lost 3 bases, with 7 bases between them. This chain's CDR3 is CASSLAGYYEQYF. The CDR3 DNA reads as TGCGCCAGCAGCTTGGCGGGATACTACGAGCAGTACTTC. Supplemented by reference TRBV5-1 and TRBJ2-7, the full variable domain reads KAGVTQTPRYLIKTRGQQVTLSCSPISGHRSVSWYQQTPGQGLQFLFEYFSETQRNKGNFPGRFSGRQFSNSRSEMNVSTLELGDSALYLCASSLAGYYEQYFGPGTRLTVT.

This clonotype was seen a few times. This chain joins TRBV5-1 and TRBJ1-5, with a possible D match to TRBD1 (6 bases). CDR1 is SGHRS, CDR2 YFSETQ, per germline. The CDR3 length is 15 residues. Trimming pared 0 bases from V and 7 bases from J, leaving 14 bases between. This CDR3 reads CASSLAGDRLQPQHF. CDR3 nucleotides: TGCGCCAGCAGCTTGGCAGGGGATCGATTACAGCCCCAGCATTTT.

V and J are TRBV10-3 and TRBJ2-7, with a weak D call TRBD2 (6 bases). Germline values: CDR1 ENHRY, CDR2 SYGVKD. This CDR3 comprises 16 residues. The V and J ends lost 6 bases and 0 bases respectively, with 18 bases between them. Here the CDR3 reads CAIRSAEGRSSYEQYF. CDR3 DNA sequence: TGTGCCATCAGGTCCGCGGAGGGCCGTAGCTCCTACGAGCAGTACTTC.

This clonotype was recorded at least ten times. The V and J genes are TRBV24-1 and TRBJ2-7, with a tentative D call TRBD1 (6 bases). Germline CDR1 KGHDR, CDR2 SFDVKD. This CDR3 is 15 amino acids long. The germline V and J ends were trimmed by 0 bases and 4 bases, with 12 bases remaining between them. The CDR3 nucleotides read TGTGCCACCAGTGATTTGGACGGGACAACATACGAGCAGTACTTC. Translated: CATSDLDGTTYEQYF.

This chain joins TRBV10-3 and TRBJ2-1, with D perhaps matching TRBD1 (8 bases). Germline lookup yields CDR1 ENHRY and CDR2 SYGVKD. The CDR3 spans 14 residues. With 1 base removed from V and 9 bases from J, the gap between germline ends came to 13 bases. The CDR3 protein is CAISEWSGTGEQFF. In nucleotides, the CDR3 is TGTGCCATCAGTGAGTGGAGCGGGACAGGTGAGCAGTTCTTC.

This rearrangement joins TRBV4-1 to TRBJ2-2; D gene uncertain. The CDR3 is made up of 15 amino acids. CDR1 MGHRA and CDR2 YSYEKL come from the germline V gene. The V and J ends lost 3 bases and 6 bases respectively, with 14 bases between them. The CDR3 spells CASSQQIRRSGELFF. The CDR3 DNA sequence: TGCGCCAGCAGCCAGCAAATCAGAAGGTCCGGGGAGCTGTTTTTT.